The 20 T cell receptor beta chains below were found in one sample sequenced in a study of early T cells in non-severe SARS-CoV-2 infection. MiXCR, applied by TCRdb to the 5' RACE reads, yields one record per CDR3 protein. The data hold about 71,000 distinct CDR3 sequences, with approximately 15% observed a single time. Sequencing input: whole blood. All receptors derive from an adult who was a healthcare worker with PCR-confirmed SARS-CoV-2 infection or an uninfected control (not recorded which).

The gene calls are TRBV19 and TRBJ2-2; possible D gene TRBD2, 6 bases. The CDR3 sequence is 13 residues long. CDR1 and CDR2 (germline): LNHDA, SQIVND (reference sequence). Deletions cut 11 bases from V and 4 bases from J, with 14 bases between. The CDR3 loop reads CAAGPRGTGELFF. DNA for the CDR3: TGTGCCGCAGGGCCGCGGGGCACCGGGGAGCTGTTTTTT.

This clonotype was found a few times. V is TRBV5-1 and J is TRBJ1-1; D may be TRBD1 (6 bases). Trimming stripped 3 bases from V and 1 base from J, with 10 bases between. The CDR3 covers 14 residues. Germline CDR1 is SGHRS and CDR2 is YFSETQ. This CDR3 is CASSSGHQNTEAFF. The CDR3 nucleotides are TGCGCCAGCAGCTCGGGACACCAGAACACTGAAGCTTTCTTT.

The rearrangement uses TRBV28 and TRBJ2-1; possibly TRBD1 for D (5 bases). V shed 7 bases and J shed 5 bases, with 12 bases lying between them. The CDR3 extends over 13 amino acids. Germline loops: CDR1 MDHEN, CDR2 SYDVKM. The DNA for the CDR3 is TGTGCCAGCAATAACAGGACCGACAATGAGCAGTTCTTC. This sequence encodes CASNNRTDNEQFF.

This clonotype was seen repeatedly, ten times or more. DNA for the CDR3: TGTGCCAGCAGCGTACGACTAGCGGGAACCAATGAGCAGTTCTTC. It encodes CASSVRLAGTNEQFF. This chain joins TRBV9 and TRBJ2-1; TRBD2 matches 11 bases. CDR3 length: 15 residues. V trimming: 1 base; J trimming: 6 bases; junction bases outside the gene matches: 3. Germline CDR1 is SGDLS and CDR2 is YYNGEE.

The CDR3 loop reads CASSFGGPTEAFF. CDR3 nucleotides: TGTGCCAGCAGCTTTGGAGGTCCCACTGAAGCTTTCTTT. The rearrangement uses TRBV7-3 and TRBJ1-1; unclear D gene. Trimming took off 3 bases at V and 4 bases at J, with 9 bases between the two ends. Germline assignment: CDR1 SGHTA and CDR2 FQGTGA. CDR3 length equals 13 residues.

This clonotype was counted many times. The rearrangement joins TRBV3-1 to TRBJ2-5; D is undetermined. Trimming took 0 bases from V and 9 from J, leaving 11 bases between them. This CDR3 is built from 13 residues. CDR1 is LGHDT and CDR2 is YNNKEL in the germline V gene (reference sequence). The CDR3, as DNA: TGTGCCAGCAGCCAAGATCTTCGAGTGGCCCAGTACTTC. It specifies CASSQDLRVAQYF.

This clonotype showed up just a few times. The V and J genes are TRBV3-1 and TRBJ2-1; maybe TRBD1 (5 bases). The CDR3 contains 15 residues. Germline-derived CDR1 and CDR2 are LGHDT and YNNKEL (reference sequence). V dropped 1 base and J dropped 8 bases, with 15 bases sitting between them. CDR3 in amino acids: CASSQVIAPQDEQFF. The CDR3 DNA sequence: TGTGCCAGCAGCCAAGTTATAGCCCCACAGGATGAGCAGTTCTTC.

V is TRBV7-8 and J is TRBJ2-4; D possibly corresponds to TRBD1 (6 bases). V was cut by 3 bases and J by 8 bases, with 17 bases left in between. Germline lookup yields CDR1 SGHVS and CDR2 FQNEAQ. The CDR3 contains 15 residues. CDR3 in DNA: TGTGCCAGCAGCTTTATGTTTGACAGGTCAGACATTCAGTACTTC. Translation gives CASSFMFDRSDIQYF.

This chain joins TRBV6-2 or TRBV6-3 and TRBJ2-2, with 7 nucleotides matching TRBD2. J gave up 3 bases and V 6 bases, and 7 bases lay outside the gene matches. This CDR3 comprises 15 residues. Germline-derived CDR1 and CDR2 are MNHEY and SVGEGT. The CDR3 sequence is CASSPGEGDTGELFF. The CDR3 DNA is TGTGCCAGCAGCCCCGGGGAGGGTGACACCGGGGAGCTGTTTTTT.

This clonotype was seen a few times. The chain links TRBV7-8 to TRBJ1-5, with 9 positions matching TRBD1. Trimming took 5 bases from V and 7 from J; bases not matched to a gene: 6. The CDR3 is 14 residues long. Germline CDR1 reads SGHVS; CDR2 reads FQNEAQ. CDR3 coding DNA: TGTGCCAGCAGCCCGGACAGGGGTTACCAGCCCCAGCATTTT. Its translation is CASSPDRGYQPQHF.

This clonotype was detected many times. CDR3 nucleotide sequence: TGCAGTGCTAGTCATCGGACTAGCGGGGCCTCTGAGCAGTACTTC. Its protein product is CSASHRTSGASEQYF. The chain joins TRBV20-1 to TRBJ2-7; the match to TRBD2 covers 12 bases. Germline trimming cut 3 bases from V and 7 bases from J; bases unmatched to any gene: 10. Germline V CDR1 and CDR2: DFQATT, SNEGSKA (reference sequence). The CDR3 loop spans 15 amino acids.

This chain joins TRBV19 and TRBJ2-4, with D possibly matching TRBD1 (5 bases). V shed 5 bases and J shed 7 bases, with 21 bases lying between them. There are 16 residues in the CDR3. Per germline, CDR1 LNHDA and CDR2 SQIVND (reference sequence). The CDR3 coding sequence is TGTGCCAGTAGTGAACACACAGGATTCTTCTCTAACATTCAGTACTTC. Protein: CASSEHTGFFSNIQYF.

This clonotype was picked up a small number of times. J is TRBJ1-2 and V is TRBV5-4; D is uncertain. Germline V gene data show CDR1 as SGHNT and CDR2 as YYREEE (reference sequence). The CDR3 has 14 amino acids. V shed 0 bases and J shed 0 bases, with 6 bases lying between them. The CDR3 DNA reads TGTGCCAGCAGCTTGGGAGGTTCTAACTATGGCTACACCTTC. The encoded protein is CASSLGGSNYGYTF. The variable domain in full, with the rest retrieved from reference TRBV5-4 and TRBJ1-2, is ETGVTQSPTHLIKTRGQQVTLRCSSQSGHNTVSWYQQALGQGPQFIFQYYREEENGRGNFPPRFSGLQFPNYSSELNVNALELDDSALYLCASSLGGSNYGYTFGSGTRLTVV.

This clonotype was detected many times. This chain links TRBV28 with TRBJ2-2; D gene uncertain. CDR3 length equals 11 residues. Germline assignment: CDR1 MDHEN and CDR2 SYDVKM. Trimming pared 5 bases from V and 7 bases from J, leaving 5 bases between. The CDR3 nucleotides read TGTGCCAGCAGTCGAATCGGGGAGCTGTTTTTT. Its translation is CASSRIGELFF. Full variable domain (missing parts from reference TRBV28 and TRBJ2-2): DVKVTQSSRYLVKRTGEKVFLECVQDMDHENMFWYRQDPGLGLRLIYFSYDVKMKEKGDIPEGYSVSREKKERFSLILESASTNQTSMYLCASSRIGELFFGEGSRLTVL.

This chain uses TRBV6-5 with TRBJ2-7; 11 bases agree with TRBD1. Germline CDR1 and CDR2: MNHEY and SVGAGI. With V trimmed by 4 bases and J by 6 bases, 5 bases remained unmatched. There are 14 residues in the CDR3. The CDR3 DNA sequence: TGTGCCAGCAGTTCAGGGACAGGGGGTGTCGAGCAGTACTTC. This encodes CASSSGTGGVEQYF.

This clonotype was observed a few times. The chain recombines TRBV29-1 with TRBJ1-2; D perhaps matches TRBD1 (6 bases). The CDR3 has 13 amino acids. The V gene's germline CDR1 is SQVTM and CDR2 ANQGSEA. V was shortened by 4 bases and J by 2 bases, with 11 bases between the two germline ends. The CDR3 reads CSVGAGENYGYTF. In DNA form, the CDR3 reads TGCAGCGTTGGCGCAGGGGAGAACTATGGCTACACCTTC.

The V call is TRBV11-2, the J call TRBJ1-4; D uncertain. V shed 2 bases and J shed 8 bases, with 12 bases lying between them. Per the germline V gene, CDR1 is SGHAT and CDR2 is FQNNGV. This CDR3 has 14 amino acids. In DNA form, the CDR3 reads TGTGCCAGCAGCTTATGGGAGGGAAGCGAAAAACTGTTTTTT. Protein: CASSLWEGSEKLFF.

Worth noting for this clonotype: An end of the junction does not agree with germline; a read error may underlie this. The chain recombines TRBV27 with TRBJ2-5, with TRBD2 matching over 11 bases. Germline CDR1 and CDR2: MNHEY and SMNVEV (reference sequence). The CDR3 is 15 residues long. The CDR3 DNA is TGTGCCAGCGGTTTAGCGGGGGGGTTACAAGAGACCCAGTACTTC. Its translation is CASGLAGGLQETQYF.

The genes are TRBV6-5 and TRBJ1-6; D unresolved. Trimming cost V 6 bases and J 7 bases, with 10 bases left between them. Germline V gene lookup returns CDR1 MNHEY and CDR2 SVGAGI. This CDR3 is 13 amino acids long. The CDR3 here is CASSSTRNSPLHF. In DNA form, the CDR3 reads TGTGCCAGCAGCTCGACGCGGAATTCACCCCTCCACTTT.

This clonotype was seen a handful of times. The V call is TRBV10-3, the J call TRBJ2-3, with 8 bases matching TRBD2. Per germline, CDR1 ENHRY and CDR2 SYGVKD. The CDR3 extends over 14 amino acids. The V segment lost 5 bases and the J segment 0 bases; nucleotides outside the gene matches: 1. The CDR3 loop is CAISQRGSTDTQYF. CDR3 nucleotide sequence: TGTGCCATCAGTCAGCGGGGGAGCACAGATACGCAGTATTTT.